Shown below are 32 T cell receptor beta chains from a single sample sequenced in a study of coeliac disease. Clones were sequenced by immunoSEQ multiplex PCR, and TCRdb holds only the in-frame ones, with some missing. This sample has approximately 4,800 clones, with approximately 60% found just once. Input material: intraepithelial lymphocytes from the gut. The receptors originated from a young woman with active celiac disease.

This clone ranks as large (0.1 to 1%). The CDR3 region has the DNA TGTGCCTGGAGTGCATTGACAGGGGTGTACACCGGGGAGCTGTTTTTT. Protein: CAWSALTGVYTGELFF. The V and J genes are TRBV30 and TRBJ2-2, with 8 positions matching TRBD1. V trimming: 1 base; J trimming: 3 bases; junction bases outside the gene matches: 7. The CDR3 covers 16 residues. In germline, CDR1 is GTSNPN, CDR2 SVGIG (reference sequence).

The rearrangement uses TRBV12-1 and TRBJ2-1; the tabulated D call, TRBD2, remains unverified against the DNA. TRBV12-1 is classified as a pseudogene. The CDR3 loop spans 17 amino acids. CDR3 bases: TGTGCCAGCCGCCCCCCATGGCGACTAGCGGCATACAATGAGCAGTTCTTC. Translation: CASRPPWRLAAYNEQFF.

This clone was found a few times. The chain uses TRBV5-6 and TRBJ2-5, with TRBD2 as a possible D gene (6 bases). With 4 bases removed from V and 5 bases from J, the gap between germline ends came to 12 bases. Per the germline V gene, CDR1 is SGHDT and CDR2 is YYEEEE. This CDR3 contains 13 residues. The DNA for the CDR3 is TGTGCCAGCAGCAGAAGCGGGCAGGAGACCCAGTACTTC. It yields the protein CASSRSGQETQYF.

The chain carries TRBV7-3 and TRBJ2-3; D is perhaps TRBD2 (5 bases). Trimming took 5 bases from V and 5 from J, leaving 11 bases between them. This CDR3 contains 13 residues. From germline, CDR1 is SGHTA and CDR2 FQGTGA. The CDR3 bases are TGTGCCAGCAGCATCAGGAGCGGAGATACGCAGTATTTT. Translating it yields CASSIRSGDTQYF.

The chain recombines TRBV27 with TRBJ2-5; 9 bases agree with TRBD1. Germline-derived CDR1 and CDR2 are MNHEY and SMNVEV (reference sequence). The CDR3 has 17 residues. V shed 2 bases, J shed 4 bases, and the junction held 11 bases outside the gene matches. In DNA, the CDR3 is TGTGCCAGCAGTTTAGGGACAGGGATGGTAGGAAGAGAGACCCAGTACTTC. Amino acid sequence: CASSLGTGMVGRETQYF.

The rearrangement joins TRBV5-6 to TRBJ2-7; D gene unclear. Germline V gives CDR1 SGHDT, CDR2 YYEEEE. The CDR3 is 13 amino acids. Trimming removed 0 bases from V and 0 bases from J, with 4 bases in between. CDR3 loop: CASSLVNSYEQYF. CDR3 nucleotide sequence: TGTGCCAGCAGCTTGGTTAACTCCTACGAGCAGTACTTC. The full variable domain, with the rest looked up from reference TRBV5-6 and TRBJ2-7, is DAGVTQSPTHLIKTRGQQVTLRCSPKSGHDTVSWYQQALGQGPQFIFQYYEEEERQRGNFPDRFSGHQFPNYSSELNVNALLLGDSALYLCASSLVNSYEQYFGPGTRLTVT.

The chain links TRBV5-4 to TRBJ2-7; D gene unclear. Germline CDR1 SGHNT, CDR2 YYREEE (reference sequence). CDR3 length: 13 residues. The V end was cut by 1 base, the J end by 2 bases, with 7 bases between. The CDR3 DNA reads TGTGCCAGCAGCTTGTCCAGTACCTACGAGCAGTACTTC. Protein: CASSLSSTYEQYF.

The chain combines TRBV4-1 with TRBJ2-1; 8 bases line up with TRBD2. V dropped 4 bases and J dropped 3; count of bases not matched to a gene: 5. Germline V lookup: CDR1 MGHRA, CDR2 YSYEKL. This CDR3 is 15 amino acids long. The CDR3 region is CASSPKRGNYNEQFF. The CDR3 DNA follows: TGCGCCAGCAGCCCCAAGCGGGGGAACTACAATGAGCAGTTCTTC.

The rearrangement links TRBV19 to TRBJ2-5; weak D call: TRBD1 (5 bases). The V end was cut by 4 bases, the J end by 0 bases, with 18 bases between. The CDR3 loop spans 17 amino acids. The germline V gene has CDR1 LNHDA and CDR2 SQIVND (reference sequence). The CDR3 sequence: CASSTAPQTDYQETQYF. The DNA of the CDR3 is TGTGCCAGTAGTACCGCCCCCCAGACAGATTACCAAGAGACCCAGTACTTC. Supplemented by reference TRBV19 and TRBJ2-5, the full variable domain reads DGGITQSPKYLFRKEGQNVTLSCEQNLNHDAMYWYRQDPGQGLRLIYYSQIVNDFQKGDIAEGYSVSREKKESFPLTVTSAQKNPTAFYLCASSTAPQTDYQETQYFGPGTRLLVL.

The chain couples TRBV29-1 to TRBJ2-7, with D possibly being TRBD2 (6 bases). CDR3 length: 13 residues. Trimming stripped 6 bases from V and 0 bases from J, with 12 bases between. The germline gives CDR1 SQVTM, CDR2 ANQGSEA. CDR3: CSVPSESSYEQYF. In nucleotides, the CDR3 is TGCAGCGTGCCTAGCGAGAGCTCCTACGAGCAGTACTTC.

CDR3 protein: CASSPPYLQGANNYGYTF. The CDR3 bases are TGTGCCAGCTCACCACCATATTTACAGGGGGCGAACAACTATGGCTACACCTTC. The chain has TRBV18 and TRBJ1-2; 9 positions agree with TRBD1. Per germline, CDR1 KGHSH and CDR2 LQKENI. J lost 2 bases, V lost 0 bases, and 10 bases had no gene match. The length of the CDR3 is 18 residues.

The chain recombines TRBV9 with TRBJ2-7; the match to TRBD2 covers 13 bases. Losses at the gene ends were 2 bases for V and 5 bases for J; bases not matched to a gene: 4. This CDR3 is 15 amino acids long. Per germline, CDR1 SGDLS and CDR2 YYNGEE. CDR3 sequence: CASSVGTSGINEQYF. In DNA, the CDR3 is TGTGCCAGCAGCGTCGGGACTAGCGGGATTAACGAGCAGTACTTC.

The J gene is TRBJ2-3, the V gene TRBV2, with a possible D match to TRBD2 (6 bases). The CDR3 runs to 16 residues. Germline-derived CDR1 and CDR2 are SNHLY and FYNNEI. Deletions cut 6 bases from V and 6 bases from J, with 22 bases between. CDR3 sequence: CASRKEGWGLGDTQYF. Here the CDR3 DNA reads TGTGCCAGCAGGAAGGAAGGATGGGGACTGGGGGATACGCAGTATTTT.

This rearrangement joins TRBV19 to TRBJ1-1; D ambiguous. V lost 1 base and J lost 2, with 8 bases in between. The CDR3 contains 14 residues. Per the germline V gene, CDR1 is LNHDA and CDR2 is SQIVND (reference sequence). The CDR3 here is CASSIGGLNTEAFF. In nucleotides, the CDR3 is TGTGCCAGTAGTATAGGCGGCCTCAACACTGAAGCTTTCTTT.

This clone rates as medium-sized (0.01 to 0.1%). The V gene is TRBV28, the J gene TRBJ2-7, with D possibly TRBD1 on 5 matching bases. The CDR3 consists of 17 residues. V dropped 2 bases and J dropped 3 bases, with 20 bases sitting between them. Germline V gives CDR1 MDHEN, CDR2 SYDVKM. This CDR3 is CASSLGLDRRFIYEQYF. The CDR3 nucleotides are TGTGCCAGCAGTTTAGGGCTCGACAGAAGGTTTATCTACGAGCAGTACTTC.

This chain links TRBV5-5 with TRBJ1-2, with D perhaps matching TRBD1 (6 bases). Trimming removed 4 bases at V and 5 bases at J, with 21 bases between. CDR1 is SGHKS, CDR2 YYEKEE, per germline (reference sequence). The CDR3 totals 16 residues. The CDR3 sequence: CASSHWDNRPGYGYTF. CDR3 DNA: TGTGCCAGCAGCCACTGGGACAACCGGCCGGGGTATGGCTACACCTTC.

The V and J genes are TRBV6-6 and TRBJ1-1, with TRBD1 matching 7 bases. Losses at the gene ends were 6 bases for V and 12 bases for J; bases not matched to a gene: 10. Germline CDR1 reads MNHNY; CDR2 reads SVGAGI (reference sequence). The CDR3 runs 12 residues. CDR3 nucleotide sequence: TGTGCCAGCAGCCCTACAGGGGCGCTAACTTTCTTT. Its translation is CASSPTGALTFF.

The chain recombines TRBV10-3 with TRBJ1-1; D ambiguous. From germline, CDR1 is ENHRY and CDR2 SYGVKD. The CDR3 contains 15 residues. Trimming cost V 2 bases and J 4 bases, with 14 bases left between them. CDR3 region: CAISEVGGWTTEAFF. The CDR3 DNA reads as TGTGCCATCAGTGAGGTAGGAGGTTGGACCACTGAAGCTTTCTTT.

The chain combines TRBV7-2 with TRBJ2-7; the match to TRBD2 covers 8 bases. The germline V gene has CDR1 SGHTA and CDR2 FQGNSA. CDR3 length: 18 amino acids. V lost 1 base to trimming and J lost 1 base; unmatched junction nucleotides: 12. As DNA, the CDR3 is TGTGCCAGCAGCTTAGTCCCTAGCGGGCCCTGGCGGTCCTACGAGCAGTACTTC. This sequence encodes CASSLVPSGPWRSYEQYF.

The chain's CDR3 is CASSVTQGPATDTQYF. The CDR3 DNA follows: TGTGCCAGCAGCGTTACACAGGGTCCCGCGACAGATACGCAGTATTTT. This rearrangement joins TRBV9 to TRBJ2-3, with a possible D match to TRBD1 (6 bases). The CDR3 extends over 16 amino acids. V was trimmed by 2 bases and J by 3 bases, leaving 16 bases between them. The germline V gene has CDR1 SGDLS and CDR2 YYNGEE.

The chain has TRBV7-8 and TRBJ2-1, with 10 bases aligning to TRBD2. Unmatched junction bases numbered 10, after V lost 5 bases and J lost 9 bases. CDR3 size: 15 residues. Germline lookup yields CDR1 SGHVS and CDR2 FQNEAQ. CDR3 residues: CASSIVAGGGGEQFF. DNA for the CDR3: TGTGCCAGCAGCATTGTAGCGGGGGGAGGAGGTGAGCAGTTCTTC.

The J gene is TRBJ1-5, the V gene TRBV5-1; weak D call: TRBD1 (5 bases). The germline V gene encodes CDR1 SGHRS and CDR2 YFSETQ. Between the trimmed V and J ends, which lost 0 bases and 7 bases, there was a span of 11 bases. This CDR3 comprises 14 residues. This CDR3 reads CASSLGAGKQPQHF. The CDR3 coding sequence is TGCGCCAGCAGCTTGGGTGCAGGGAAGCAGCCCCAGCATTTT. The complete variable domain, with remaining parts taken from reference TRBV5-1 and TRBJ1-5, reads KAGVTQTPRYLIKTRGQQVTLSCSPISGHRSVSWYQQTPGQGLQFLFEYFSETQRNKGNFPGRFSGRQFSNSRSEMNVSTLELGDSALYLCASSLGAGKQPQHFGDGTRLSIL.

J is TRBJ1-1 and V is TRBV10-1; D gene ambiguous. The germline V gene encodes CDR1 WNHNN and CDR2 SYGVQD (reference sequence). Trimming removed 3 bases from V and 1 base from J, with 6 bases in between. The CDR3 has 13 residues. CDR3 DNA: TGCGCCAGCAGTGAAAACAGGAACACTGAAGCTTTCTTT. As protein: CASSENRNTEAFF.

The chain joins TRBV7-9 to TRBJ2-7; 11 positions agree with TRBD2. V was clipped by 5 bases and J by 13 bases; unmatched bases: 10. The germline V gene encodes CDR1 SEHNR and CDR2 FQNEAQ (reference sequence). The CDR3 extends over 13 amino acids. The CDR3: CASSTLLAGETYF. The CDR3 coding sequence is TGTGCCAGCAGCACCCTACTAGCGGGAGAGACATACTTC. Full variable domain (outside the CDR3, taken from reference TRBV7-9 and TRBJ2-7): DTGVSQNPRHKITKRGQNVTFRCDPISEHNRLYWYRQTLGQGPEFLTYFQNEAQLEKSRLLSDRFSAERPKGSFSTLEIQRTEQGDSAMYLCASSTLLAGETYFGPGTRLTVT.

V is TRBV6-5 and J is TRBJ1-2; weak D call: TRBD1 (5 bases). In germline, CDR1 is MNHEY, CDR2 SVGAGI. The CDR3 is 16 amino acids. Trimming took 0 bases from V and 2 from J, leaving 13 bases between them. The chain's CDR3 is CASSYSLWGRNYGYTF. CDR3 in DNA: TGTGCCAGCAGTTACTCGCTGTGGGGCCGAAACTATGGCTACACCTTC.

By sample share, this clone is medium-sized. V and J are TRBV30 and TRBJ2-7; TRBD2 is a possible D gene (5 bases). The CDR3 loop spans 13 amino acids. Per germline, CDR1 GTSNPN and CDR2 SVGIG (reference sequence). V was clipped by 0 bases and J by 5 bases, with 11 bases between them. In nucleotides, the CDR3 is TGTGCCTGGAGTGTACTAGACTCTCACGAGCAGTACTTC. Its translation is CAWSVLDSHEQYF.

This clone has more than one count but fewer than ten. The chain carries TRBV5-6 and TRBJ1-5, with 7 positions matching TRBD1. CDR1 and CDR2 from the germline V gene are SGHDT and YYEEEE. Unmatched junction bases numbered 4, after V lost 4 bases and J lost 3 bases. This CDR3 has 14 amino acids. The CDR3 region is CASSRGTDNQPQHF. CDR3 DNA sequence: TGTGCCAGCAGCCGAGGGACAGACAATCAGCCCCAGCATTTT.

This clone is termed medium-sized. The chain carries TRBV7-9 and TRBJ2-5; TRBD2 is a possible D gene (5 bases). V was clipped by 1 base and J by 4 bases, with 13 bases between them. Germline-derived CDR1 and CDR2 are SEHNR and FQNEAQ (reference sequence). The CDR3 extends over 15 amino acids. CDR3 bases: TGTGCCAGCAGCTTAGGTCTAGCCCGCGGAGAGACCCAGTACTTC. Amino acid sequence: CASSLGLARGETQYF.

This clone was recorded once. The gene calls are TRBV13 and TRBJ1-5, with D possibly TRBD1 on 5 matching bases. Germline CDR1 is PRHDT and CDR2 is FYEKMQ (reference sequence). Between the trimmed V and J ends, which lost 3 bases and 0 bases, there was a span of 15 bases. The CDR3 runs 17 residues. CDR3 amino acids: CASSFGGTVYSNQPQHF. The CDR3 DNA follows: TGTGCCAGCAGCTTTGGGGGGACTGTCTATAGCAATCAGCCCCAGCATTTT.

The chain employs TRBV4-1 and TRBJ1-5, with D tentatively TRBD1 (5 bases). V lost 3 bases and J lost 3, with 21 bases in between. Germline CDR1 is MGHRA and CDR2 is YSYEKL. CDR3 length: 18 residues. The CDR3 DNA is TGCGCCAGCAGCCAGGGGACTGGTTTAATCGGTTTCAATCAGCCCCAGCATTTT. This sequence encodes CASSQGTGLIGFNQPQHF.

The V gene is TRBV27, the J gene TRBJ2-1, with no clear D. Germline V gives CDR1 MNHEY, CDR2 SMNVEV (reference sequence). CDR3 length: 13 amino acids. The ends were cut back, 9 bases at V and 4 bases at J, with 13 bases in the middle. CDR3 DNA sequence: TGTGCCAGTAGACTCTCTAGGTACAATGAGCAGTTCTTC. Amino acids: CASRLSRYNEQFF.

This chain joins TRBV13 and TRBJ2-7; 13 bases fit TRBD2. CDR1 is PRHDT and CDR2 is FYEKMQ in the germline V gene (reference sequence). The CDR3 sequence is 16 residues long. Trimming at V came to 3 bases and at J to 5 bases, leaving 7 bases not matched to a gene. The chain's CDR3 is CASSFPGLAGSHEQYF. The CDR3 DNA follows: TGTGCCAGCAGCTTTCCGGGACTAGCGGGATCGCACGAGCAGTACTTC.